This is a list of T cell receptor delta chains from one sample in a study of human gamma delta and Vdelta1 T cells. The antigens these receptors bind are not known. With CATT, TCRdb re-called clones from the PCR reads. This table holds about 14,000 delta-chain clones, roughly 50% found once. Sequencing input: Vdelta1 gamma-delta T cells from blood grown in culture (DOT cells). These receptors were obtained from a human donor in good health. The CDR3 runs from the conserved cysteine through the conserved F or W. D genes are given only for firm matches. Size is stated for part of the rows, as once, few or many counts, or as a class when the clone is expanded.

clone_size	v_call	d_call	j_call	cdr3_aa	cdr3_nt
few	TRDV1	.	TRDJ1	CALGLRPSFVLGAEYTDKLIF	TGTGCTCTTGGGTTACGGCCTTCCTTCGTACTGGGTGCCGAGTACACCGATAAACTCATCTTT
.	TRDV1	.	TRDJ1	CALGELGPSPESTDKLIF	TGTGCTCTTGGGGAACTGGGGCCCTCACCCGAGTCGACCGATAAACTCATCTTT
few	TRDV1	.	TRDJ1	CALGERPFLRTPGDTPDKLIF	TGTGCTCTTGGGGAACGGCCCTTCCTACGGACACCAGGGGATACGCCCGATAAACTCATCTTT
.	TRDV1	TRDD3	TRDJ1	CALGEPGIFTGDTWGQLIF	TGTGCTCTTGGGGAACCGGGAATTTTCACGGGGGATACTTGGGGCCAACTCATCTTT
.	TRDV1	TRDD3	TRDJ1	CALGELPRRAAYWGKDKLIF	TGTGCTCTTGGGGAATTACCTCGGCGGGCCGCTTACTGGGGGAAGGATAAACTCATCTTT
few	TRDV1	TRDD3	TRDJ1	CALGETAGGFTDKLIF	TGTGCTCTTGGGGAAACCGCTGGGGGATTCACCGATAAACTCATCTTT
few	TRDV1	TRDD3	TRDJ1	CALGEMFFLFVTGGYGADKLIF	TGTGCTCTTGGGGAAATGTTCTTCCTATTTGTTACTGGGGGATACGGCGCCGATAAACTCATCTTT
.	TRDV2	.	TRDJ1	CACVHWTALVYTDKLIF	TGTGCCTGTGTCCACTGGACCGCACTGGTTTACACCGATAAACTCATCTTT
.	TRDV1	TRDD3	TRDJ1	CALGPRAFLPTGGYEGDKLIF	TGTGCTCTTGGGCCCCGAGCCTTCCTACCGACTGGGGGATATGAGGGCGATAAACTCATCTTT
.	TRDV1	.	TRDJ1	CALGEKVRSSFTDKLIF	TGTGCTCTTGGGGAAAAGGTCCGCAGTAGTTTCACTGATAAACTCATCTTT
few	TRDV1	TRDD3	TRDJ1	CALGELRVLGDRYTDKLIF	TGTGCTCTTGGGGAACTGCGCGTACTGGGGGATCGTTACACCGATAAACTCATCTTT
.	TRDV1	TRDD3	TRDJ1	CALGEAVLGGYTDKLIF	TGTGCTCTTGGCGAGGCCGTACTGGGGGGTTACACCGATAAACTCATCTTT
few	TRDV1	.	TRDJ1	CALGELRGAKSTDKLIF	TGTGCTCTTGGGGAACTTAGGGGGGCCAAATCCACCGATAAACTCATCTTT
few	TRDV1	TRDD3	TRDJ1	CALGEPGHSDTGGYSTDKLIF	TGTGCTCTTGGGGAACCGGGTCATTCTGATACTGGGGGATATAGCACCGATAAACTCATCTTT
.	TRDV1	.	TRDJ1	CALGDTFLGGIQLTDKLIF	TGTGCTCTTGGGGACACCTTCCTAGGGGGGATCCAACTTACCGATAAACTCATCTTT
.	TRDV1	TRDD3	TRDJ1	CALGESYGTGGYGYTDKLIF	TGTGCTCTTGGGGAAAGCTACGGTACTGGGGGATACGGGTACACCGATAAACTCATCTTT
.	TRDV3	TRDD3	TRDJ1	CAFWGMRPNKLIF	TGTGCCTTTTGGGGGATGCGCCCCAATAAACTCATCTTT
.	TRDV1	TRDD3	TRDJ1	CALGERDGSYWGKQYTDKLIF	TGTGCTCTTGGGGAAAGGGACGGGTCCTACTGGGGGAAACAGTACACCGATAAACTCATCTTT
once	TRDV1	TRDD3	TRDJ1	CALGLKTRLGDGYTDKLIF	TGTGCTCTTGGGCTAAAGACCCGTCTGGGGGACGGGTACACCGATAAACTCATCTTT
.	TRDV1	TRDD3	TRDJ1	CALGVPPFHHVWGRDISELIF	TGTGCTCTTGGGGTCCCCCCCTTTCACCACGTGTGGGGGAGAGATATCTCCGAACTCATCTTT
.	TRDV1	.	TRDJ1	CALGAGGPTSYGVWGNHTDKLIF	TGTGCTCTTGGGGCCGGGGGACCCACTTCCTACGGTGTCTGGGGGAACCACACCGATAAACTCATCTTT
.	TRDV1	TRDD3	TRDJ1	CALGEPEWGDSGGDKLIF	TGTGCTCTTGGGGAACCGGAATGGGGGGATTCCGGGGGCGATAAACTCATCTTT
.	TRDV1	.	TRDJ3	CALGEPAFLPSGGLHWDTRQMFF	TGTGCTCTTGGGGAACCCGCCTTCCTACCGTCTGGGGGACTTCACTGGGACACCCGACAGATGTTTTTC